What follows is one T cell receptor (beta chain) and its context. Its cognate antigen has yet to be identified. Base qualities are not at hand, and no much larger clone is one base apart. The collaborating institutions used their own protocols to collect whole blood in K2EDTA tubes. Collaborator samples were shipped for TCRbeta analysis as frozen whole blood, isolated PBMCs, or DNA extracted from either sample type. TCRbeta CDR3 regions were amplified from genomic DNA using the immunoSEQ Assay, a bias-controlled multiplex PCR. As for the authors' bioinformatics: The number of nucleated cells in each sample was estimated from the amplification of reference gene primers within the assay. To quantify the absolute abundance of each unique TCRbeta CDR3 rearrangement, sequence reads were collapsed and filtered. For each sample, productive Simpson clonality was calculated by taking the square root of Simpson's diversity index across productive rearrangements. Entries here come from immuneACCESS through TCRdb and include only in-frame sequences with V and J called. Some clones fail to appear in such tables; in the studies checked, an unresolved V gene covers under half of the shortfall, and the cause of the remainder is unknown. V and J calls plus clone size are reproduced from that table; the DNA served to infer D and trimming. This sample gives about 140,000 clones in total; about 83% of them show up just once. Around 5% of the sample lies in the top ten.

This record belongs to a study of blood T cell repertoires in COVID-19 (dated by TCRdb to the early 2020s). For the study in its entirety: Collaborator samples came from the United States, Italy and Spain and covered acute and convalescent phases of COVID-19. Where HLA class I and class II types were available, the types were taken from metadata supplied by the sample provider, not from assay-based typing. Sample metadata almost always included a de-identified subject ID, COVID-19 status, age in years and sex. The repertoires were released in a freely available public database intended as a resource for research on the immune response to SARS-CoV-2. Deeply sampled blood TCRbeta repertoires from subjects exposed to, actively infected with, or recovered from COVID-19 were included in the dataset. The material from the prospective study consisted of cDNA or gDNA derived from T cells, B-cell-depleted T cells, or PBMCs. The samples were drawn from the first 160 participants of the ongoing ImmuneRACE study and from 1,254 subjects provided by 6 global collaborators. Beyond this particular receptor, the publication reports: How much clinical and demographic metadata was included differed by source and by participant, and the metadata was provided uncurated.

The CDR3 spans 16 residues, from the cysteine through the phenylalanine. Of all the DNA, just the CDR3 is kept, 48 bases in frame from base 1. Trimmed from V: 0 bases; trimmed from J: 0 bases; junction bases lacking a gene match: 2. From a lookup of the germline V gene, CDR1 and CDR2 are SGHRS and YFSETQ. The receptor chain draws on TRBV5-1 and TRBJ2-1, and 8 bases in between align with TRBD2. Sequencing was done on a sample of peripheral blood. The receptor was isolated from a human donor in a cohort sampled during active COVID-19. The nucleotide sequence is TGCGCCAGCAGCTTGGCCAGCGGGAGCTCCTACAATGAGCAGTTCTTC. This codes for CASSLASGSSYNEQFF. This CDR3, with the reference TRBV5-1 and TRBJ2-1 proteins standing in past its ends, gives the full variable domain KAGVTQTPRYLIKTRGQQVTLSCSPISGHRSVSWYQQTPGQGLQFLFEYFSETQRNKGNFPGRFSGRQFSNSRSEMNVSTLELGDSALYLCASSLASGSSYNEQFFGPGTRLTVL.